The sequence of this T cell receptor (beta chain) was determined in a study of cytomegalovirus exposure and HLA in healthy donors (dated by TCRdb to 2016 to 2017). As for the study more broadly: An earlier analysis of under 600 of the donors reported 250 to 350 Gb of sequence data and around 120 million unique TCR beta sequences from about 200 million T cells. Roughly 290 gigabases of sequencing data and 91 million or so unique TCR sequences made up an early release that covered under 750 HLA-typed donors. Of the roughly 400 genotyped donors, roughly 80% were placed in the genetic ancestry cluster associated with self-reported Caucasian donors. The study aimed to test whether cataloging public T cell receptors could reveal signatures of past pathogen exposure. The study profiled the T cell repertoires of 500 to 800 subjects by immunosequencing and related them to cytomegalovirus serostatus. In addition to the first cohort of several hundred subjects, a separate validation cohort of 120 different subjects was used. To predict cytomegalovirus infection status, the study brought together high-throughput TCR immunosequencing, statistical association of individual TCRs with disease status, and machine learning. To study patterns of TCR occurrence, a later analysis re-analyzed previously published TCR beta repertoires from around 660 donors and added high-resolution HLA genotyping. The later analysis used no new phenotypic data to find candidate immune exposures, relying instead on TCR beta sequences and their occurrence across donors. An earlier analysis of several hundred of the donors used high-throughput TCR beta sequencing to judge whether each TCR beta V gene segment behaved as functional or pseudogenic. Alongside the repertoire data, information on donor age, sex, ethnicity and CMV serostatus was compiled. Genome-wide SNP genotypes for about 65% of the 666 donors were used in a later genetic analysis, which treated that subset as a discovery cohort. Every discovery cohort repertoire had been produced on one sequencing platform. HLA typing included class I and class II loci at four-digit resolution. The number of typed donors differed by locus: about 620-640 for A, B, C, DRB1 and DQB1; approximately 520 for DQA1; around 610 for DPA1; and some 450 for DPB1. Four to six DR-DQ haplotypes were handled as single units for association and clustering, since linkage in the cohort was strong. On average, roughly 240,000 unique TCR beta nucleotide sequences were sequenced per donor among some 420 genotyped donors of the cohort, with about 19% of those sequences being non-productive. Paper-wide results and their limitations: A further reported finding was that TCR beta sequences accurately predicted the HLA-A and HLA-B alleles for most subjects in the first cohort. In a later analysis, TCR association rates were found to vary across HLA loci, with the most associated TCRs seen for DRB1 alleles and the fewest for HLA-C alleles. Linkage disequilibrium might explain the correlated functional status among segregating V segments, but an unknown experimental factor could not be excluded. In both the original and validation cohorts, the classifier was reported to diagnose cytomegalovirus status with high specificity and sensitivity. Because HLA typing was missing for some donors at each locus, association tests included only the typed subset. Because counts were too low, about 15 rarely observed V segments, including chromosome 9 orphons, were left out of the earlier analysis of about 500 of the donors. For the cohort, immune exposure information was limited to CMV serostatus. The cohort was sequenced for TCR beta chains only, and without alpha or paired-chain data the features that could be detected were limited. In a later analysis, HLA-associated TCR beta chains showed more clonal expansion and lower generation probabilities than non-associated chains that were equally common. Strong co-occurrence of HLA alleles, especially DR and DQ, made assigning TCR associations to individual alleles difficult. Most TCR sequences were observed very rarely across donors, whereas some public TCRs were present in many individuals. Some IMGT-functional V segments, including TRBV6-2 and TRBV6-3, could not be distinguished by the 87-base-pair reads and were therefore excluded. According to the authors, the approach could potentially be generalized to other disease states and immunological phenotypes. At a false discovery rate of 0.05, a later analysis linked 15,000 to 20,000 TCR beta sequences to specific HLA alleles. A group of highly shared sequence variants was considered likely to be a technical artifact of the sequencing pipeline. An association between a missense DCLRE1C variant and V-gene and J-gene trimming of TCR beta chains was found in a later genetic analysis and replicated in an independent cohort. In a later analysis, most CMV-associated TCR beta chains were found to appear HLA-restricted, with HLA associations seemingly driven largely by CMV exposure. A later analysis reported that several top co-occurrence clusters appeared linked to parvovirus B19, influenza, CMV and Epstein-Barr virus. In vitro tests confirmed that three of the cytomegalovirus-associated TCR beta chains recognize cytomegalovirus antigens. Roughly uniform sequencing depth across donors was assumed in presence/absence analyses, although this assumption may not hold. Broadly in line with IMGT annotations, most TCR beta V segments showed up in productive rearrangements about 90% or about 30% of the time in an earlier analysis of around 550 of the donors. In the study, about 150 TCR beta chains were listed as associated with cytomegalovirus. A later genetic analysis reported fewer N-insertions in productive TCRs among donors in an Asian-associated ancestry cluster than the roughly 700-donor mean.

The cohort was made up of approximately 670 healthy bone marrow donors. Cohort members were all nominally healthy when sampled, although unrecorded immune exposures were likely present. The donor tested CMV seropositive, placing the donor among the roughly 270 seropositive members of the cohort. Each donor provided a peripheral blood sample, and peripheral blood mononuclear cells were used for TCR beta sequencing. Genomic DNA extraction from the blood cell samples was performed with the Qiagen DNeasy Blood Extraction Kit. The CDR3, cysteine through phenylalanine, is 16 amino acids long. Just CDR3 DNA is preserved here, 48 bases in frame from base 1. CDR1 and CDR2 (MNHNS, SASEGT) derive from the germline V gene. V was cut back by 1 base and J by 5 bases, leaving a gap of 14 bases between them. Libraries were prepared through the immunoSEQ multiplex PCR assay. The multiplex PCR relied on a mix of 60 forward primers for TCR Vbeta segments and 13 reverse primers for TCR Jbeta segments. A multiplex PCR assay on genomic DNA amplified the CDR3 region of rearranged TCR beta genes. The Illumina HiSeq System was used to sequence the amplified TCR beta libraries as 87-base-pair reads. As for the original processing: A later analysis counted tens of millions of unique TCR beta chains across the 666 repertoires, and around 9.9 million of these chains were shared by at least two donors. To remove PCR and sequencing errors, raw reads were error-corrected and collapsed into unique sequences using a nearest-neighbor algorithm that merged closely related sequences. CDR3 sequences were aligned to IMGT reference sequences to assign V, D and J gene segments. For a sequence to be retained, a match of at least six nucleotides to both a V gene segment and a J gene segment was required. A rearrangement counted as productive if the CDR3 had no stop codons and remained in frame with V and J, and every other rearrangement counted as non-productive. Following IMGT convention, CDR3 was defined as the stretch from the second conserved V-encoded cysteine to the conserved J-encoded phenylalanine. Sequences without an unambiguous match to a single V gene segment were excluded from the earlier analysis of about 630 of the donors. In an earlier analysis of around 600 of the donors, V segments were called functional above 56.7% productive rearrangements and were called segregating when the between-donor standard deviation exceeded 5%. A statistical classification framework was built for diagnosing cytomegalovirus status from the catalog of TCR beta chain sequences. V and J gene assignment, in a later analysis, came from comparing TCR nucleotide sequences with IMGT/GENE-DB human TR gene sequences. Using the TCRdist pipeline, a later analysis assigned CDR3 sequences along with most-parsimonious VDJ recombination scenarios. A later analysis defined each TCR beta chain by its CDR3 amino acid sequence plus V-gene family, and excluded reads lacking a unique V-gene family. To address suspected cross-contamination and a sequencing artifact, a later analysis removed a few hundred highly shared, low-generation-probability nucleotide sequences. For each public chain, a later analysis derived a clonal expansion index from normalized ranks of inferred template counts within each repertoire. In a later analysis, generation probabilities were computed using a VDJ recombination model fitted to out-of-frame rearrangements, and the results were checked against IGoR. A later analysis scored TCR-TCR, TCR-HLA and TCR-CMV co-occurrence with hypergeometric tests, applying a repertoire-size bias correction to TCR pairs. To estimate false discovery rates, a later analysis permuted the HLA or CMV assignments 20 times. In a later analysis, co-occurring TCRs were grouped using DBSCAN, and TCRdist sequence similarity was added for clustering within HLA-allele-positive subsets. Repertoires with fewer than 30,000 or more than 120,000 public chains, plus five repertoires with anomalous nucleotide sharing, were excluded from co-occurrence clustering. The table was pulled from immuneACCESS by TCRdb, which kept in-frame rearrangements only. Such tables lose some clones; where checked, under half of the loss comes from unresolved V genes, and the rest has no known cause. V and J calls and clone size follow that table, whereas D and trimming were derived from the DNA. This sample has approximately 130,000 clones in its table, and around 85% of those were observed once. About 6.7% of the sample is taken by the ten largest.

This clone turned up a few times. The antigen it binds to is not known. Per-base qualities were not stored, and no clone one base away is much larger. This chain joins TRBV6-1 to TRBJ2-2, with TRBD1 as a weak D call on 6 bases. This TCR came from a woman aged 25 to 45 in good health and CMV-seropositive. Sequenced material: PBMCs. The nucleotides are TGTGCCAGCAGTGAAGACCCAGGGGTCGAAACCGGGGAGCTGTTTTTT. This gives the protein CASSEDPGVETGELFF.